The 28 T cell receptor beta chains reported below all come from one sample, sequenced in a study of T-cell memory formation after mild COVID-19. TCRdb re-called the 5' RACE reads through MiXCR, storing one row per CDR3 protein. The sample lists under 550,000 distinct CDR3 sequences; 15% to 20% were seen once. Source material: PBMCs or a T cell subset sorted from them (not recorded which). These receptors all stem from an adult woman who had mild COVID-19 (a few samples of this study predate the infection). Cell type and time point are not known.

The rearrangement joins TRBV6-5 to TRBJ2-5; 8 positions agree with TRBD2. This CDR3 has 17 amino acids. With 1 base clipped from V and 4 bases from J, the junction kept 11 bases outside the gene matches. From germline, CDR1 is MNHEY and CDR2 SVGAGI. The DNA for the CDR3 is TGTGCCAGCAGTTACTACTCCGGAGCGGGAGCGGGAGAGACCCAGTACTTC. This encodes CASSYYSGAGAGETQYF.

CDR3 coding DNA: TGTGCCAGCAGCTTAGCGGGAGCCAAAAACATTCAGTACTTC. Its protein is CASSLAGAKNIQYF. The chain links TRBV7-2 to TRBJ2-4, with D unclear. This CDR3 has 14 amino acids. The germline V gene has CDR1 SGHTA and CDR2 FQGNSA. Trimming took 0 bases from V and 0 from J, leaving 3 bases between them.

On this clonotype itself: One end of the junction fails to match germline, which may point to a read error. The V call is TRBV18, the J call TRBJ1-1; possible D gene TRBD1, 5 bases. This CDR3 is 15 amino acids long. Germline V gives CDR1 KGHSH, CDR2 LQKENI. DNA of the CDR3: TGTGCCAGCTCCCCACGTGAGGGGACCCACACTGAAGCTTTCTTT. Its protein product is CASSPREGTHTEAFF.

The chain joins TRBV6-5 to TRBJ2-5, with D tentatively TRBD2 (7 bases). The CDR3 is made up of 15 amino acids. CDR1 is MNHEY and CDR2 is SVGAGI in the germline V gene. V shed 2 bases and J shed 4 bases, with 14 bases lying between them. CDR3 in DNA: TGTGCCAGCAGTTACGACCTGGGGGGGGCAGAGACCCAGTACTTC. Its protein product is CASSYDLGGAETQYF.

This clonotype was detected ten times or more. The J gene is TRBJ2-2, the V gene TRBV3-1, with TRBD1 matching 7 bases. In germline, CDR1 is LGHDT, CDR2 YNNKEL (reference sequence). After removal of 4 bases from V and 0 bases from J, the junction contained 8 bases not matched to a gene. There are 17 residues in the CDR3. CDR3 sequence: CASSRLLGTANTGELFF. In nucleotides, the CDR3 is TGTGCCAGCAGCCGCCTCCTTGGGACAGCGAACACCGGGGAGCTGTTTTTT. Looking up the rest from reference TRBV3-1 and TRBJ2-2 gives the full variable domain: DTAVSQTPKYLVTQMGNDKSIKCEQNLGHDTMYWYKQDSKKFLKIMFSYNNKELIINETVPNRFSPKSPDKAHLNLHINSLELGDSAVYFCASSRLLGTANTGELFFGEGSRLTVL.

The chain has TRBV7-3 and TRBJ2-1; D is ambiguous. The CDR3 runs to 16 residues. Germline CDR1 is SGHTA and CDR2 is FQGTGA. The V end was cut by 5 bases, the J end by 3 bases, with 17 bases between. This CDR3 reads CASSPGGRGFYNEQFF. The CDR3, as DNA: TGTGCCAGCAGCCCGGGCGGTCGAGGTTTCTACAATGAGCAGTTCTTC.

CDR3 nucleotide sequence: TGTGCCAGTAATCCCGGACAGTCCACAGATACGCAGTATTTT. This gives the protein CASNPGQSTDTQYF. The chain carries TRBV6-1 and TRBJ2-3, with a weak D call TRBD1 (6 bases). Germline loops: CDR1 MNHNS, CDR2 SASEGT. The CDR3 length is 14 residues. The V gene lost 9 bases and the J gene lost 2 bases, with 15 bases spanning the gap.

This sequence joins TRBV11-3 and TRBJ2-5; D unclear. The CDR3 covers 15 residues. Per germline, CDR1 SGHNT and CDR2 YENEEA. Deletions cut 0 bases from V and 2 bases from J, with 10 bases between. The CDR3 nucleotides are TGTGCCAGCAGCTTAGATTCGGCACTGCAAGAGACCCAGTACTTC. The encoded protein is CASSLDSALQETQYF.

This clonotype showed up just a few times. V gene TRBV6-5 combines with J gene TRBJ2-5; TRBD1 aligns across 10 bases. Germline assignment: CDR1 MNHEY and CDR2 SVGAGI. The CDR3 is 13 residues long. V trimming: 6 bases; J trimming: 5 bases; junction bases outside the gene matches: 3. The CDR3 sequence is CASRRTGGETQYF. CDR3 bases: TGTGCCAGCAGACGGACAGGGGGGGAGACCCAGTACTTC.

In its sample, this clonotype was seen a few times. The V call is TRBV7-9, the J call TRBJ1-1; D ambiguous. The CDR3 runs to 11 residues. Germline lookup yields CDR1 SEHNR and CDR2 FQNEAQ (reference sequence). V lost 0 bases and J 8 bases, leaving 4 bases between the germline ends. CDR3: CASSLAAEAFF. As DNA, the CDR3 is TGTGCCAGCAGCTTAGCGGCGGAAGCTTTCTTT.

This sequence joins TRBV6-5 and TRBJ2-7, with 7 bases that match TRBD2. With 6 bases clipped from V and 6 bases from J, the junction kept 11 bases outside the gene matches. The CDR3 length is 14 residues. Germline CDR1 MNHEY, CDR2 SVGAGI. CDR3: CASRVAGEMLEQYF. For the CDR3, the DNA is TGTGCCAGCAGGGTGGCGGGAGAAATGCTCGAGCAGTACTTC.

DNA of the CDR3: TGTGCCAGCAGTTTAGCGGGTCAGAGCTATGGCTACACCTTC. Protein product: CASSLAGQSYGYTF. The chain employs TRBV12-3 or TRBV12-4 and TRBJ1-2, with D unclear. The CDR3 consists of 14 residues. The V and J ends lost 0 bases and 4 bases respectively, with 9 bases between them.

Only a few counts were recorded for this clonotype. This rearrangement joins TRBV6-2 or TRBV6-3 to TRBJ2-1; D not certain. CDR1 MNHEY and CDR2 SVGEGT come from the germline V gene. Trimming took off 6 bases at V and 8 bases at J, with 8 bases between the two ends. CDR3 length: 11 residues. The chain's CDR3 is CASRYSDEQFF. CDR3 coding DNA: TGTGCCAGCAGATACAGCGATGAGCAGTTCTTC.

This clonotype was observed a handful of times. The gene calls are TRBV5-1 and TRBJ2-7; 8 bases fit TRBD2. The CDR3 totals 13 residues. Germline assignment: CDR1 SGHRS and CDR2 YFSETQ. The J segment lost 10 bases and the V segment lost 4 bases, leaving 10 bases of the junction unmatched. This chain's CDR3 is CASSPPGAGVQYF. As DNA, the CDR3 is TGCGCCAGCAGCCCGCCTGGAGCGGGAGTTCAGTACTTC.

In DNA, the CDR3 is TGTGCCAGCAGCTTAGATGCAGGAGAGACCCAGTACTTC. Amino acid sequence: CASSLDAGETQYF. The chain carries TRBV7-2 and TRBJ2-5; D is unresolved. Between the trimmed V and J ends, which lost 1 base and 4 bases, there was a span of 7 bases. Germline V gene lookup returns CDR1 SGHTA and CDR2 FQGNSA. The CDR3 runs to 13 residues. The variable domain in full, with the rest retrieved from reference TRBV7-2 and TRBJ2-5, is GAGVSQSPSNKVTEKGKDVELRCDPISGHTALYWYRQSLGQGLEFLIYFQGNSAPDKSGLPSDRFSAERTGGSVSTLTIQRTQQEDSAVYLCASSLDAGETQYFGPGTRLLVL.

The chain has TRBV5-1 and TRBJ2-4, with 7 nucleotides matching TRBD1. The germline gives CDR1 SGHRS, CDR2 YFSETQ. This CDR3 has 16 residues. V lost 1 base, J lost 0 bases, and 4 bases stayed unmatched. CDR3 in amino acids: CASSLRGLAAKNIQYF. The CDR3 nucleotides read TGCGCCAGCAGCTTGAGGGGGCTAGCAGCCAAAAACATTCAGTACTTC.

This chain connects TRBV9 to TRBJ2-5; TRBD1 matches at 10 bases. J was trimmed by 4 bases and V by 0 bases; bases with no gene match: 3. The germline V gene encodes CDR1 SGDLS and CDR2 YYNGEE. CDR3 size: 15 residues. CDR3 in amino acids: CASSVDDRGLETQYF. DNA for the CDR3: TGTGCCAGCAGCGTAGACGACAGGGGGCTAGAGACCCAGTACTTC.

This clonotype came up a few times. The chain joins TRBV4-3 to TRBJ2-7; possibly TRBD2 for D (7 bases). V was clipped by 0 bases and J by 4 bases, with 13 bases between them. Germline assignment: CDR1 LGHNA and CDR2 YSLEER. This CDR3 contains 15 residues. CDR3 in DNA: TGCGCCAGCAGCCAAGATGGTCGGGGGGCTTACGAGCAGTACTTC. It encodes CASSQDGRGAYEQYF.

This clonotype was seen only a few times. This sequence joins TRBV5-1 and TRBJ2-1; TRBD1 or TRBD2 may be the D gene (5 bases each). V was cut by 0 bases and J by 5 bases, with 9 bases left in between. CDR1 and CDR2 (germline): SGHRS, YFSETQ. This CDR3 comprises 14 residues. CDR3 amino acids: CASSLALGDNEQFF. Written as DNA, the CDR3 is TGCGCCAGCAGCTTGGCCTTGGGGGACAATGAGCAGTTCTTC.

In its sample, this clonotype was seen a few times. The chain has TRBV6-6 and TRBJ1-4; D not certain. V was shortened by 5 bases and J by 6 bases, with 4 bases between the two germline ends. In germline, CDR1 is MNHNY, CDR2 SVGAGI (reference sequence). The CDR3 has 11 residues. CDR3 residues: CASSADEKLFF. CDR3 DNA sequence: TGTGCCAGCAGTGCAGATGAAAAACTGTTTTTT.

The gene calls are TRBV7-9 and TRBJ1-2; D remains unclear. There are 13 residues in the CDR3. Germline V gives CDR1 SEHNR, CDR2 FQNEAQ (reference sequence). V lost 5 bases and J 2 bases, leaving 9 bases between the germline ends. The CDR3 coding sequence is TGTGCCAGCAGCGAACGCCTAAACTATGGCTACACCTTC. As protein: CASSERLNYGYTF.

V and J are TRBV2 and TRBJ2-5; 8 bases are a match to TRBD1. Germline-derived CDR1 and CDR2 are SNHLY and FYNNEI. This CDR3 has 12 amino acids. J was trimmed by 13 bases and V by 3 bases; bases with no gene match: 7. In DNA form, the CDR3 reads TGTGCCAGCAGTGATGATGGGGACAGGCGGTACTTC. It encodes CASSDDGDRRYF.

This sequence joins TRBV19 and TRBJ2-5; D remains unclear. CDR3 length equals 14 residues. Trimming cost V 1 base and J 5 bases, with 11 bases left between them. Germline V lookup: CDR1 LNHDA, CDR2 SQIVND (reference sequence). This CDR3 is CASSIGGEEETQYF. The DNA for the CDR3 is TGTGCCAGTAGTATAGGTGGGGAAGAGGAGACCCAGTACTTC.

The chain combines TRBV29-1 with TRBJ1-1; 10 bases are a match to TRBD1. Germline assignment: CDR1 SQVTM and CDR2 ANQGSEA. CDR3 length: 13 residues. With V trimmed by 5 bases and J by 5 bases, 5 bases remained unmatched. CDR3 coding DNA: TGCAGCGTTTGGGACAGGGGTTTTACTGAAGCTTTCTTT. Protein: CSVWDRGFTEAFF.

To note about this clonotype: Relative to the germline gene, one junction end is altered; a read error may explain this. This rearrangement joins TRBV4-1 to TRBJ2-1; 16 bases align to TRBD2. CDR1 and CDR2 (germline): MGHRA, YSYEKL. The length of the CDR3 is 17 residues. In nucleotides, the CDR3 is TGCGCCAGCAGCCTGGGACTAGCGGGGGGGCCCTATAATGAGCAGTTCTTC. Amino acids: CASSLGLAGGPYNEQFF.

This CDR3 is CASLERTKDTGELFF. In DNA form, the CDR3 reads TGTGCCAGCCTCGAGCGGACCAAGGACACCGGGGAGCTGTTTTTT. This chain links TRBV19 with TRBJ2-2; a possible D gene is TRBD2 (5 bases). The CDR3 loop spans 15 amino acids. V lost 9 bases and J 3 bases, leaving 17 bases between the germline ends. Germline V gives CDR1 LNHDA, CDR2 SQIVND (reference sequence).

In this sample, this clonotype turned up many times. This sequence joins TRBV4-3 and TRBJ2-1, with TRBD1 matching over 9 bases. The CDR3 consists of 16 residues. V lost 4 bases to trimming and J lost 1 base; unmatched junction nucleotides: 5. Germline V gene lookup returns CDR1 LGHNA and CDR2 YSLEER. The CDR3 bases are TGCGCCAGCAGCCGAACAGGGGGCCGGTCCTACAATGAGCAGTTCTTC. Translation: CASSRTGGRSYNEQFF.

This clonotype occurred a few times. The rearrangement links TRBV14 to TRBJ1-1; 11 bases agree with TRBD1. There are 19 residues in the CDR3. The ends lost 3 bases at V and 1 base at J; junction bases unmatched: 13. Germline CDR1 SGHDN, CDR2 FVKESK. DNA of the CDR3: TGTGCCAGCAGCCACCGTAGGACAGGGGGCCGCGGGACGAACACTGAAGCTTTCTTT. Encoded protein: CASSHRRTGGRGTNTEAFF.